This T cell receptor beta chain was recorded in a study of T cell changes during pregnancy in multiple sclerosis. V was pared by 7 bases and J by 2 bases, with 13 bases between. Germline CDR1 is MNHNS and CDR2 is SASEGT. The CDR3 covers 14 residues. Sequencing was performed with immunoSEQ multiplex PCR; in TCRdb, only in-frame clones are kept and a portion is missing. The sample includes around 64,000 clones, 85% to 95% of them seen just once. This clone was recorded only once. The chain employs TRBV6-1 and TRBJ2-3, with D perhaps TRBD1 (6 bases). This TCR came from a female donor with multiple sclerosis, enrolled in a pregnancy study. The sample consisted of CD8+ T cells from peripheral blood mononuclear cells, taken in the third trimester of pregnancy. CDR3: CASTPHRDTDTQYF. The CDR3 nucleotides read TGTGCCAGCACCCCTCACAGGGACACAGATACGCAGTATTTT.